The rows below give T cell receptor beta chains drawn from one sample of a study of shared clonotypes between healthy human individuals. Data came from immunoSEQ multiplex PCR; TCRdb stores just in-frame clones and leaves some out. The table includes about 2.2 million clones, just over 90% detected once. The sequencing sample was made of naive CD8+ T cells from PBMCs. Receptors were obtained from a man between 18 and 29 years old in good health. Some clones in this sample may be carry-over from other donors' samples. Each CDR3 is given with its conserved first and last residue. D genes are given only for firm matches. Only part of the rows carry a size: once, few, many, or a class if the clone is expanded.

j_call: TRBJ2-7; d_call: .; v_call: TRBV28; clone_size: .; cdr3_aa: CASSFFAGPSYEQYF; cdr3_nt: TGTGCCAGCAGTTTTTTCGCGGGCCCCTCCTACGAGCAGTACTTC
j_call: TRBJ1-5; d_call: .; v_call: TRBV28; clone_size: .; cdr3_aa: CASTPEGNQPQHF; cdr3_nt: TGTGCCAGCACCCCGGAAGGCAATCAGCCCCAGCATTTT
j_call: TRBJ1-2; d_call: TRBD1; v_call: TRBV9; clone_size: .; cdr3_aa: CASSHSTGQGSSPGYTF; cdr3_nt: TGTGCCAGCAGCCATTCCACAGGACAGGGCTCTTCGCCTGGCTACACCTTC
j_call: TRBJ1-2; d_call: TRBD1; v_call: TRBV5-1; clone_size: .; cdr3_aa: CASSLSTDRGLDGYTF; cdr3_nt: TGCGCCAGCAGCTTGTCTACGGACAGGGGGTTAGATGGCTACACCTTC
j_call: TRBJ2-7; d_call: TRBD1; v_call: TRBV6-1; clone_size: .; cdr3_aa: CASSARDRVYEQYF; cdr3_nt: TGTGCCAGCAGTGCCCGGGACAGGGTTTACGAGCAGTACTTC
j_call: TRBJ2-2; d_call: .; v_call: TRBV7-9; clone_size: once; cdr3_aa: CASSPEKRLDAAPGELFF; cdr3_nt: TGTGCCAGCAGCCCCGAAAAGAGACTAGACGCCGCTCCCGGGGAGCTGTTTTTT
j_call: TRBJ2-7; d_call: .; v_call: TRBV19; clone_size: .; cdr3_aa: CASIPTDPPYEQYF; cdr3_nt: TGTGCCAGTATCCCGACAGACCCGCCCTACGAGCAGTACTTC
j_call: TRBJ2-1; d_call: TRBD2; v_call: TRBV9; clone_size: .; cdr3_aa: CASSQYGLAPNEQFF; cdr3_nt: TGTGCCAGCAGCCAGTACGGACTAGCCCCCAATGAGCAGTTCTTC
j_call: TRBJ1-1; d_call: .; v_call: TRBV11-2; clone_size: .; cdr3_aa: CASSPYTGEAFF; cdr3_nt: TGTGCCAGCAGCCCCTACACGGGTGAAGCTTTCTTT
j_call: TRBJ2-5; d_call: .; v_call: TRBV19; clone_size: .; cdr3_aa: CASSPGREQETQYF; cdr3_nt: TGTGCCAGTAGTCCCGGACGGGAACAAGAGACCCAGTACTTC
j_call: TRBJ1-5; d_call: .; v_call: TRBV28; clone_size: .; cdr3_aa: CASREGGHWDQPQHF; cdr3_nt: TGTGCCAGCAGGGAAGGGGGACATTGGGATCAGCCCCAGCATTTT
j_call: TRBJ2-5; d_call: .; v_call: TRBV6-6; clone_size: .; cdr3_aa: CASSYGQGGVETQYF; cdr3_nt: TGTGCCAGCAGTTACGGGCAGGGGGGGGTAGAGACCCAGTACTTC
j_call: TRBJ1-5; d_call: .; v_call: TRBV10-2; clone_size: .; cdr3_aa: CASSRRAQPQHF; cdr3_nt: TGCGCCAGCAGTAGAAGGGCTCAGCCCCAGCATTTT
j_call: TRBJ2-1; d_call: .; v_call: TRBV6-6; clone_size: .; cdr3_aa: CASSTANDEQFF; cdr3_nt: TGTGCCAGCAGTACCGCCAACGATGAGCAGTTCTTC
j_call: TRBJ2-7; d_call: .; v_call: TRBV2; clone_size: .; cdr3_aa: CASSTTGNRYEQYF; cdr3_nt: TGTGCCAGCAGTACCACCGGGAACCGCTACGAGCAGTACTTC
j_call: TRBJ1-1; d_call: .; v_call: TRBV19; clone_size: .; cdr3_aa: CASRSGQEAFF; cdr3_nt: TGTGCCAGTAGGTCAGGGCAAGAAGCTTTCTTT
j_call: TRBJ1-1; d_call: TRBD1; v_call: TRBV9; clone_size: few; cdr3_aa: CASSVGDRTTEAFF; cdr3_nt: TGTGCCAGCAGCGTAGGGGACAGGACCACTGAAGCTTTCTTT
j_call: TRBJ2-7; d_call: .; v_call: TRBV6-1; clone_size: .; cdr3_aa: CASIPRTVLYEQYF; cdr3_nt: TGTGCCAGCATACCGCGGACAGTGCTCTACGAGCAGTACTTC
j_call: TRBJ2-7; d_call: .; v_call: TRBV7-3; clone_size: .; cdr3_aa: CASSLDRSYEQYF; cdr3_nt: TGTGCCAGCAGCCTTGACCGGTCCTACGAGCAGTACTTC
j_call: TRBJ2-1; d_call: .; v_call: TRBV5-5; clone_size: .; cdr3_aa: CASSFGLASEQFF; cdr3_nt: TGTGCCAGCAGTTTTGGACTGGCAAGCGAGCAGTTCTTC
j_call: TRBJ1-3; d_call: .; v_call: TRBV9; clone_size: .; cdr3_aa: CASSLPGSGNTIYF; cdr3_nt: TGTGCCAGCAGCCTCCCGGGCTCTGGAAACACCATATATTTT
j_call: TRBJ2-7; d_call: .; v_call: TRBV18; clone_size: once; cdr3_aa: CASSPKEGRREQYF; cdr3_nt: TGTGCCAGCTCCCCGAAGGAGGGAAGAAGGGAGCAGTACTTC
j_call: TRBJ2-1; d_call: .; v_call: TRBV29-1; clone_size: .; cdr3_aa: CSAQSDEQFF; cdr3_nt: TGCAGCGCCCAATCGGATGAGCAGTTCTTC
j_call: TRBJ2-1; d_call: .; v_call: TRBV27; clone_size: .; cdr3_aa: CASSLRATRVEQFF; cdr3_nt: TGTGCCAGCAGTTTAAGAGCTACGCGGGTGGAGCAGTTCTTC